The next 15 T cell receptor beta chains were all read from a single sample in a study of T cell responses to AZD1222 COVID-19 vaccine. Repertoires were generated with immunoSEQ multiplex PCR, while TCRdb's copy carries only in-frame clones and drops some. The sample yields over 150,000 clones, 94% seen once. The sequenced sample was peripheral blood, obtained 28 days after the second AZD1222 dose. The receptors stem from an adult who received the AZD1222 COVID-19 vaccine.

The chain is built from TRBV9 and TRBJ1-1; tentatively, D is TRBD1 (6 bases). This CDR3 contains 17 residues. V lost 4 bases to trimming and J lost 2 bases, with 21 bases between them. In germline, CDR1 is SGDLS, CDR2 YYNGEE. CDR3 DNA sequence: TGTGCCAGCAGCCGCGAGCCCGGGAGGGGGACTAACACTGAAGCTTTCTTT. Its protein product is CASSREPGRGTNTEAFF.

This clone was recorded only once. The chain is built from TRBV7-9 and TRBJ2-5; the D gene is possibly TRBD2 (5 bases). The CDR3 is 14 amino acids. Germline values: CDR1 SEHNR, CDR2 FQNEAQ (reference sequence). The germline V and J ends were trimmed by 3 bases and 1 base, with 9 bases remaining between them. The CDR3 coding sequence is TGTGCCAGCAGCTTGAGCGGAGCCCAAGAGACCCAGTACTTC. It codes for CASSLSGAQETQYF.

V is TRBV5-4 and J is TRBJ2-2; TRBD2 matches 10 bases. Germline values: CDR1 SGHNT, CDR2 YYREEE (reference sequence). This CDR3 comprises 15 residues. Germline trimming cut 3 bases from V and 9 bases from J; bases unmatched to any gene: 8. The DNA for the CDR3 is TGTGCCAGCAGCTATTTTAGCGGGAGGAGCCGGGAGCTGTTTTTT. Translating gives CASSYFSGRSRELFF.

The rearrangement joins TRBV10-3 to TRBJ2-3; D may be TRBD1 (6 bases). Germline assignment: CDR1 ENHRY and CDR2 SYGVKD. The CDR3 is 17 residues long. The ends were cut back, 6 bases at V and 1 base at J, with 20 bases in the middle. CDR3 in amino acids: CAIRGTSGDSGTDTQYF. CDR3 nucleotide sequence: TGTGCCATCAGGGGAACCTCAGGGGATTCAGGCACAGATACGCAGTATTTT.

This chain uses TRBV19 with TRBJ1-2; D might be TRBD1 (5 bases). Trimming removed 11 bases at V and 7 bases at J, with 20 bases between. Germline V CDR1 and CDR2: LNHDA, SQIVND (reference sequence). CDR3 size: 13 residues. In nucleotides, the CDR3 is TGTGCCGGGTTCCGAAGGGACCGTCTTGGCTACACCTTC. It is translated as CAGFRRDRLGYTF.

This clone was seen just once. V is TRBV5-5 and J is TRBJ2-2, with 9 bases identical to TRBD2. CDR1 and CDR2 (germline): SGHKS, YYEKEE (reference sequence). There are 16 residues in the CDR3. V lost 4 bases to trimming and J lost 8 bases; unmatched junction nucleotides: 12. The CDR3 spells CASSPPWLAGTGELFF. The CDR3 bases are TGTGCCAGCAGCCCACCCTGGCTAGCGGGGACTGGGGAGCTGTTTTTT.

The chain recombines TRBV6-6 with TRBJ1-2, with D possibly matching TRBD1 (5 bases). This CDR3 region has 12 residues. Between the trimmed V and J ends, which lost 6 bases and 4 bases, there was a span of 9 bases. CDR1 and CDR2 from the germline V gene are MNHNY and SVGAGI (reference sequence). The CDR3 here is CASSGTSYGYTF. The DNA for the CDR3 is TGTGCCAGCAGCGGGACTAGCTATGGCTACACCTTC.

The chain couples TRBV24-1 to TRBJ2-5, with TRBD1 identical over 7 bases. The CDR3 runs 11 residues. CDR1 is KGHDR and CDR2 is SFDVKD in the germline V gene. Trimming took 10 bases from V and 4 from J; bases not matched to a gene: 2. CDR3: CATAGGETQYF. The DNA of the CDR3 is TGTGCCACTGCAGGGGGAGAGACCCAGTACTTC.

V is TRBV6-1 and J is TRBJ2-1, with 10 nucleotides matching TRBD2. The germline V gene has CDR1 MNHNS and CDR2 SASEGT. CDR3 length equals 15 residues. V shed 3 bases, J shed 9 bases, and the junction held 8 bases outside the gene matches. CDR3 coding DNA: TGTGCCAGCAGTGATAGTTGGAGCGGGAGGGGTGAGCAGTTCTTC. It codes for CASSDSWSGRGEQFF.

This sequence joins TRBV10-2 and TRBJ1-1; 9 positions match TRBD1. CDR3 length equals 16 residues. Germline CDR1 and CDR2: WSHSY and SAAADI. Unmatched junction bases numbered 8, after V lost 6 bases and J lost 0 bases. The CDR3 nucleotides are TGCGCCAGCAGCAAACAGGGGGCGGACCTGAACACTGAAGCTTTCTTT. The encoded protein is CASSKQGADLNTEAFF.

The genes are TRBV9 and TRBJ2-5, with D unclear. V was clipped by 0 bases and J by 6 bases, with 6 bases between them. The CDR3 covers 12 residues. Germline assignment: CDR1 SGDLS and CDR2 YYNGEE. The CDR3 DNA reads TGTGCCAGCAGCGTAGAAGGGCAGACCCAGTACTTC. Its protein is CASSVEGQTQYF.

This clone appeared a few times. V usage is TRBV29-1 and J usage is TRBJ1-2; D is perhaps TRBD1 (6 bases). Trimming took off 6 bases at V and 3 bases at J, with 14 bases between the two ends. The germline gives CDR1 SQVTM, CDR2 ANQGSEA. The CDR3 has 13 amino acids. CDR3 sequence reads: CSVYRVRDYGYTF. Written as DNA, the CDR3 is TGCAGCGTGTACAGGGTTCGGGACTATGGCTACACCTTC.

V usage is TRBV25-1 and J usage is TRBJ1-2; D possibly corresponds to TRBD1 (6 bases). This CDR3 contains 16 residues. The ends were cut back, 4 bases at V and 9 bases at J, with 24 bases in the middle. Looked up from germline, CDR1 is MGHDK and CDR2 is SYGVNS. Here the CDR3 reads CASSGLEGHPSGSYTF. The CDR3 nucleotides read TGTGCCAGCAGTGGACTCGAGGGACACCCCAGCGGTAGCTACACCTTC.

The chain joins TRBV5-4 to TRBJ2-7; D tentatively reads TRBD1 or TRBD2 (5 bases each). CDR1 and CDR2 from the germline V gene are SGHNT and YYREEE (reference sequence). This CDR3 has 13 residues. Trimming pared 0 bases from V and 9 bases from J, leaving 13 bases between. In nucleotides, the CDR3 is TGTGCCAGCAGCTTGGCCGAGGGGAGAGTGCAGTACTTC. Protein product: CASSLAEGRVQYF.

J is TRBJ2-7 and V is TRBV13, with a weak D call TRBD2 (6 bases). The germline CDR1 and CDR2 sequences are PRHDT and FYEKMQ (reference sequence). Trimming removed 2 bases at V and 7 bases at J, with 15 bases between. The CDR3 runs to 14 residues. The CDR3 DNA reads TGTGCCAGCAGCTTAATGGGGGGTGCTCGGGAGCAGTACTTC. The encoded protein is CASSLMGGAREQYF.